This T cell receptor beta chain was recovered during a study of monozygotic twins with inflammatory bowel disease. The CDR3 length is 14 residues. Germline values: CDR1 MNHNY, CDR2 SVGAGI (reference sequence). Overall study results and limits: Distinguishing T cell subtypes was not possible.

Remarks on this clonotype: Its specificity is unknown.

Eight separate reactions per sample yielded the cDNA. Each CDR3 protein gets one entry in TCRdb, which reprocessed the 5' RACE reads and gives no DNA. The sample holds about 440,000 distinct CDR3 sequences. The chain joins TRBV6-6 to TRBJ1-3. The TCR was taken from a human donor with ulcerative colitis or Crohn's disease, or a healthy co-twin of an affected twin (not recorded which). The sample was blood. CDR3 sequence: CASSQRASGNTIYF.